This T cell receptor beta chain was captured by sequencing in a study of CD8+ T cells in alopecia areata. Reverse transcription of extracted RNA yielded cDNA, which provided the sequencing template. The data were produced by immunoSEQ multiplex PCR, yet TCRdb's version contains in-frame clones alone and is incomplete. The sample yields more than 110,000 clones, about 60% seen once. V lost 3 bases, J lost 2 bases, and 0 bases stayed unmatched. From germline, CDR1 is SGHRS and CDR2 YFSETQ. This CDR3 has 13 residues. Study-wide results and limits: Although TCR sharing was seen in mice, sharing across patients was less clear, possibly for HLA-related reasons. Affected scalp, especially in alopecia totalis/universalis, had a higher clonality than normal scalp did. Tissue-resident alphabeta T cells belonging to normal skin likewise get sequenced within scalp specimens.

There are a few counts of this clone. Its specificity is unknown. Peripheral blood and lesional scalp punch biopsies were taken from alopecia areata patients. The sequence came from a human donor with alopecia areata. This chain connects TRBV5-1 to TRBJ2-7; 9 nucleotides match TRBD2. Sequencing was performed on CD4+ T cells sorted from blood, taken at week 0. CDR3 coding DNA: TGCGCCAGCAGCTCTAGCGGGGCCTACGAGCAGTACTTC. Amino acid sequence: CASSSSGAYEQYF.